Presented here are 18 T cell receptor beta chains from one specimen sequenced in a study of blood T cell repertoires in COVID-19. Repertoires were generated with immunoSEQ multiplex PCR, while TCRdb's copy carries only in-frame clones and drops some. The repertoire holds around 260,000 clones, with approximately 87% as singletons. Material: peripheral blood. The receptors were gathered from a man aged 60-69 years who had recovered from COVID-19.

V gene TRBV27 combines with J gene TRBJ2-3; 7 nucleotides match TRBD1. CDR1 and CDR2 (germline): MNHEY, SMNVEV (reference sequence). V gave up 6 bases and J gave up 3 bases; unmatched junction bases: 12. This CDR3 is 16 amino acids long. The CDR3 region has the DNA TGTGCCAGCAGGACGACAGGGAGCAACCCTACAGATACGCAGTATTTT. The encoded protein is CASRTTGSNPTDTQYF.

J is TRBJ1-5 and V is TRBV21-1; the D call in the table, TRBD1, was not verified against the DNA. TRBV21-1 is a pseudogene locus. CDR3 size: 15 residues. CDR3: CASSKEWDRYQPQHF. The CDR3 coding sequence is TGTGCCAGCAGCAAAGAGTGGGACAGATATCAGCCCCAGCATTTT.

This clone was recorded a few times. The chain combines TRBV5-6 with TRBJ2-5; TRBD1 aligns across 7 bases. V was clipped by 4 bases and J by 1 base; unmatched bases: 4. From germline, CDR1 is SGHDT and CDR2 YYEEEE. The CDR3 loop spans 14 amino acids. Here the CDR3 reads CASSKTGLQETQYF. CDR3 in DNA: TGTGCCAGCAGCAAGACAGGGCTCCAAGAGACCCAGTACTTC.

The V and J genes are TRBV5-1 and TRBJ1-1; D perhaps matches TRBD1 (5 bases). Germline V gives CDR1 SGHRS, CDR2 YFSETQ. The CDR3 covers 15 residues. V was cut by 0 bases and J by 0 bases, with 9 bases left in between. DNA for the CDR3: TGCGCCAGCAGCTTGGAGGCAGGGATGAACACTGAAGCTTTCTTT. Amino acid sequence: CASSLEAGMNTEAFF.

This clone occurred once. V is TRBV11-2 and J is TRBJ1-3; D might be TRBD1 (6 bases). The V end was cut by 8 bases, the J end by 5 bases, with 10 bases between. CDR3 length: 12 amino acids. CDR1 is SGHAT, CDR2 FQNNGV, per germline. CDR3 coding DNA: TGTGCCAGCCGGGACAAAAGAAACACCATATATTTT. It codes for CASRDKRNTIYF.

The chain couples TRBV5-1 to TRBJ1-2; D unresolved. V dropped 0 bases and J dropped 8 bases, with 11 bases sitting between them. The length of the CDR3 is 13 residues. Germline assignment: CDR1 SGHRS and CDR2 YFSETQ. CDR3 amino acids: CASSLGPSKGYTF. The CDR3 DNA reads TGCGCCAGCAGCTTGGGGCCTTCCAAAGGCTACACCTTC.

This clone was recorded only once. The chain employs TRBV27 and TRBJ2-1, with 7 bases lining up with TRBD1. CDR1 and CDR2 from the germline V gene are MNHEY and SMNVEV (reference sequence). The CDR3 runs 15 residues. J was trimmed by 0 bases and V by 5 bases; bases with no gene match: 4. Written as DNA, the CDR3 is TGTGCCAGCAGTAGAGGGGGCAGCTCCTACAATGAGCAGTTCTTC. It translates to CASSRGGSSYNEQFF.

The chain recombines TRBV30 with TRBJ1-2, with D possibly being TRBD1 (6 bases). Germline-derived CDR1 and CDR2 are GTSNPN and SVGIG (reference sequence). This CDR3 comprises 13 residues. V shed 0 bases and J shed 7 bases, with 12 bases lying between them. This chain's CDR3 is CAWSVLGARGYTF. CDR3 nucleotides: TGTGCCTGGAGTGTACTGGGGGCGCGTGGCTACACCTTC.

V usage is TRBV5-4 and J usage is TRBJ1-1; D unclear. The germline CDR1 and CDR2 sequences are SGHNT and YYREEE (reference sequence). The CDR3 sequence is 16 residues long. V was cut by 3 bases and J by 0 bases, with 15 bases left in between. CDR3 sequence: CASSSKSQTMNTEAFF. The CDR3 DNA is TGTGCCAGCAGCTCAAAATCACAGACTATGAACACTGAAGCTTTCTTT.

The chain recombines TRBV7-9 with TRBJ1-6; D is ambiguous. This CDR3 has 13 amino acids. Per the germline V gene, CDR1 is SEHNR and CDR2 is FQNEAQ (reference sequence). Trimming left V 0 bases short and J 9 bases short, with 6 bases between. CDR3 loop: CASSLAFSSPLHF. In DNA form, the CDR3 reads TGTGCCAGCAGCTTAGCGTTCAGTTCACCCCTCCACTTT.

The chain uses TRBV7-8 and TRBJ1-4; the D is unclear. The CDR3 is 12 residues long. Germline V gene data show CDR1 as SGHVS and CDR2 as FQNEAQ. V was pared by 8 bases and J by 4 bases, with 8 bases between. For the CDR3, the DNA is TGTGCCAGCGGCCTAAATAATGAAAAACTGTTTTTT. Amino acids: CASGLNNEKLFF.

In DNA, the CDR3 is TGCGCCAGCAGCTTGGTGCCCACGCGGTCGTCCACAGATACGCAGTATTTT. Translation gives CASSLVPTRSSTDTQYF. The chain joins TRBV5-1 to TRBJ2-3; D not certain. The ends were cut back, 0 bases at V and 2 bases at J, with 16 bases in the middle. This CDR3 contains 17 residues. Per germline, CDR1 SGHRS and CDR2 YFSETQ.

V is TRBV5-6 and J is TRBJ2-3; D might be TRBD1 (6 bases). This CDR3 spans 15 amino acids. The germline CDR1 and CDR2 sequences are SGHDT and YYEEEE. Trimming left V 0 bases short and J 2 bases short, with 10 bases between. The CDR3 DNA reads as TGTGCCAGCAGCTTGGACGGACAGCCCACAGATACGCAGTATTTT. Translating it yields CASSLDGQPTDTQYF. Combining the CDR3 with reference TRBV5-6 and TRBJ2-3 gives the whole variable domain DAGVTQSPTHLIKTRGQQVTLRCSPKSGHDTVSWYQQALGQGPQFIFQYYEEEERQRGNFPDRFSGHQFPNYSSELNVNALLLGDSALYLCASSLDGQPTDTQYFGPGTRLTVL.

This rearrangement joins TRBV5-1 to TRBJ2-2, with 12 bases lining up with TRBD1. CDR3 length: 15 residues. J was trimmed by 6 bases and V by 4 bases; bases with no gene match: 4. Germline loops: CDR1 SGHRS, CDR2 YFSETQ. This chain's CDR3 is CASSRDRGHSGELFF. DNA of the CDR3: TGCGCCAGCAGCCGGGACAGGGGGCATTCCGGGGAGCTGTTTTTT.

V usage is TRBV6-5 and J usage is TRBJ2-5; D gene uncertain. Germline lookup yields CDR1 MNHEY and CDR2 SVGAGI. V shed 0 bases and J shed 2 bases, with 7 bases lying between them. This CDR3 is built from 14 residues. The CDR3 DNA sequence: TGTGCCAGCAGTTACTCAGACACTCAAGAGACCCAGTACTTC. This codes for CASSYSDTQETQYF.

The CDR3, as DNA: TGTGCCAGCAGCCAAGATTGGGCCGGGGGGGCGAACACCGGGGAGCTGTTTTTT. This gives the protein CASSQDWAGGANTGELFF. The chain has TRBV4-2 and TRBJ2-2, with TRBD2 matching over 8 bases. CDR1 is LGHNA and CDR2 is YNFKEQ in the germline V gene. The V segment lost 0 bases and the J segment 0 bases; nucleotides outside the gene matches: 6. CDR3 length equals 18 residues.

The J gene is TRBJ2-7, the V gene TRBV5-1, with a possible D match to TRBD2 (6 bases). Looked up from germline, CDR1 is SGHRS and CDR2 is YFSETQ. V lost 2 bases, J lost 0 bases, and 12 bases lay in between. The CDR3 is 15 residues long. CDR3 loop: CASSFGTLSSYEQYF. The DNA of the CDR3 is TGCGCCAGCAGCTTCGGGACTCTGAGCTCCTACGAGCAGTACTTC. The full variable domain, rest sourced from reference TRBV5-1 and TRBJ2-7, is KAGVTQTPRYLIKTRGQQVTLSCSPISGHRSVSWYQQTPGQGLQFLFEYFSETQRNKGNFPGRFSGRQFSNSRSEMNVSTLELGDSALYLCASSFGTLSSYEQYFGPGTRLTVT.

V usage is TRBV16 and J usage is TRBJ1-3; D is possibly TRBD1 (5 bases). The V end was cut by 4 bases, the J end by 2 bases, with 12 bases between. Germline V gene sequence: CDR1 KGHSY, CDR2 FQNENV. The CDR3 runs 15 residues. CDR3 region: CASSPTGGTGNTIYF. CDR3 DNA sequence: TGTGCCAGCAGCCCGACCGGGGGAACTGGAAACACCATATATTTT.